What follows are 4 T cell receptor beta chains derived from one specimen sequenced in a study of cytomegalovirus exposure and HLA in healthy donors. The primer mix had 60 Vbeta and 13 Jbeta primers. Assay: immunoSEQ multiplex PCR; the TCRdb copy retains only in-frame clones and omits some. Of around 130,000 clones listed, 66% are singletons. Material for sequencing was PBMCs. Receptors were obtained from an older woman in good health and CMV-seronegative.

The V gene is TRBV5-5, the J gene TRBJ2-7, with D perhaps matching TRBD1 (6 bases). Trimming shortened V by 0 bases and J by 5 bases, and 15 bases separated the two germline ends. From germline, CDR1 is SGHKS and CDR2 YYEKEE (reference sequence). The CDR3 has 15 amino acids. The CDR3 nucleotides are TGTGCCAGCAGCTTGGAATTTCAGGGGTTCAACGAGCAGTACTTC. Encoded protein: CASSLEFQGFNEQYF.

This clone occurred a few times. The chain couples TRBV7-9 to TRBJ2-7; no clear D gene. CDR1 and CDR2 (germline): SEHNR, FQNEAQ (reference sequence). The CDR3 runs 14 residues. V lost 2 bases to trimming and J lost 2 bases, with 10 bases between them. The CDR3 reads CASSLTGGTYEQYF. CDR3 nucleotide sequence: TGTGCCAGCAGCTTAACCGGCGGAACCTACGAGCAGTACTTC.

This clone was seen a single time. This chain joins TRBV29-1 and TRBJ2-7, with 8 nucleotides matching TRBD2. The germline gives CDR1 SQVTM, CDR2 ANQGSEA. V lost 6 bases to trimming and J lost 4 bases; unmatched junction nucleotides: 8. The CDR3 covers 13 residues. The CDR3 is CSVPGTSRYEQYF. In DNA form, the CDR3 reads TGCAGCGTACCGGGGACTAGTCGGTACGAGCAGTACTTC.

V and J are TRBV7-2 and TRBJ1-1, with 7 positions matching TRBD1. The junction had 17 bases not matched to a gene; V was cut back by 3 bases and J by 1 base. The germline V gene has CDR1 SGHTA and CDR2 FQGNSA. The CDR3 totals 19 residues. The CDR3 bases are TGTGCCAGCAGCTTTAGAGTCATCCGGGACAGAGGGACGAACACTGAAGCTTTCTTT. Its protein is CASSFRVIRDRGTNTEAFF.